Presented here are 26 T cell receptor beta chains from one specimen sequenced in a study. Each CDR3 protein is one row after TCRdb ran MiXCR on the RT-PCR reads. The sample contains about 700,000 distinct CDR3 sequences, 13% to 15% of which appear only once. Sequenced: memory CD4+ T cells from blood. The source of these receptors is a female donor in good health, serving as a healthy control.

This chain uses TRBV20-1 with TRBJ2-1; D is possibly TRBD2 (7 bases). The CDR3 has 13 amino acids. V dropped 7 bases and J dropped 10 bases, with 20 bases sitting between them. The germline gives CDR1 DFQATT, CDR2 SNEGSKA (reference sequence). As DNA, the CDR3 is TGCAGTGACGGAAGGGGGGGGAGTCGAGAGCAGTTCTTC. Amino acids: CSDGRGGSREQFF.

This clonotype was detected only a few times. The V gene is TRBV24-1, the J gene TRBJ2-2; D remains ambiguous. CDR1 is KGHDR, CDR2 SFDVKD, per germline. This CDR3 contains 12 residues. Trimming pared 1 base from V and 13 bases from J, leaving 9 bases between. The CDR3 region has the DNA TGTGCCACCAGTGATTTAGATACTCGGCTGTTTTTT. Amino acid sequence: CATSDLDTRLFF.

The gene calls are TRBV29-1 and TRBJ1-2; no firm D call. V was clipped by 5 bases and J by 5 bases, with 6 bases between them. The CDR3 loop spans 10 amino acids. Germline V gene data show CDR1 as SQVTM and CDR2 as ANQGSEA. CDR3 DNA sequence: TGCAGCGTTCTAGATTATGGCTACACCTTC. It codes for CSVLDYGYTF.

This sequence joins TRBV6-2 or TRBV6-3 and TRBJ2-7; a possible D gene is TRBD1 (6 bases). The germline V and J ends were trimmed by 2 bases and 2 bases, with 13 bases remaining between them. The CDR3 consists of 15 residues. Germline V gene lookup returns CDR1 MNHEY and CDR2 SVGEGT. This CDR3 reads CASSYGTRQAYEQYF. For the CDR3, the DNA is TGTGCCAGCAGTTACGGGACCCGACAGGCCTACGAGCAGTACTTC.

This sequence joins TRBV29-1 and TRBJ2-7; TRBD2 matches 8 bases. In germline, CDR1 is SQVTM, CDR2 ANQGSEA. The ends lost 6 bases at V and 3 bases at J; junction bases unmatched: 16. The CDR3 length is 16 residues. The CDR3 bases are TGCAGCGTGCCAAGGAAGAGCGGGAGTGAATACTACGAGCAGTACTTC. This encodes CSVPRKSGSEYYEQYF.

Ten or more counts support this clonotype. The chain has TRBV10-3 and TRBJ2-3; a possible D gene is TRBD2 (5 bases). CDR1 ENHRY and CDR2 SYGVKD come from the germline V gene. The CDR3 extends over 15 amino acids. The ends were cut back, 11 bases at V and 2 bases at J, with 20 bases in the middle. CDR3 protein: CASAVGSGNTDTQYF. The CDR3 coding sequence is TGTGCCTCCGCCGTCGGAAGCGGTAACACAGATACGCAGTATTTT.

This clonotype was seen more than once but under ten times. This chain's CDR3 is CASSLLSSINSPLHF. In DNA form, the CDR3 reads TGTGCCAGCAGCTTGTTGTCCTCTATTAATTCACCCCTCCACTTT. The rearrangement uses TRBV7-2 and TRBJ1-6, with unresolved D. Trimming shortened V by 3 bases and J by 6 bases, and 12 bases separated the two germline ends. The V gene's germline CDR1 is SGHTA and CDR2 FQGNSA. The CDR3 sequence is 15 residues long.

The chain has TRBV7-9 and TRBJ1-5; TRBD1 might be the D (6 bases). The CDR3 has 16 residues. From germline, CDR1 is SEHNR and CDR2 FQNEAQ (reference sequence). V gave up 1 base and J gave up 1 base, with 11 bases separating them. CDR3 bases: TGTGCCAGCAGCTTAGATGGGACACTAAGCAATCAGCCCCAGCATTTT. Its protein is CASSLDGTLSNQPQHF.

V gene TRBV28 combines with J gene TRBJ2-1, with D perhaps matching TRBD2 (6 bases). Germline V CDR1 and CDR2: MDHEN, SYDVKM. V lost 4 bases and J 9 bases, leaving 16 bases between the germline ends. CDR3 length equals 14 residues. In DNA form, the CDR3 reads TGTGCCAGCAGTTATAGCGGATCCTCGGGTGAGCAGTTCTTC. It specifies CASSYSGSSGEQFF.

The table lists this clonotype with many counts. The chain couples TRBV6-2 or TRBV6-3 to TRBJ1-5; D is unresolved. In germline, CDR1 is MNHEY, CDR2 SVGEGT. The CDR3 totals 12 residues. V was pared by 2 bases and J by 7 bases, with 6 bases between. DNA for the CDR3: TGTGCCAGCAGTTACAGGGAGCAGCCCCAGCATTTT. Protein product: CASSYREQPQHF.

The chain links TRBV20-1 to TRBJ2-1; tentatively, D is TRBD1 or TRBD2 (7 bases each). CDR3 length: 14 amino acids. Deletions cut 8 bases from V and 7 bases from J, with 21 bases between. Per germline, CDR1 DFQATT and CDR2 SNEGSKA (reference sequence). The CDR3 DNA is TGCAGTCCGCAGGGGGGGGCCCCTAGGAATGAGCAGTTCTTC. Residues: CSPQGGAPRNEQFF.

The chain uses TRBV7-2 and TRBJ2-1; tentatively, D is TRBD1 (6 bases). CDR3 length: 16 amino acids. V lost 6 bases, J lost 5 bases, and 20 bases lay in between. Germline lookup yields CDR1 SGHTA and CDR2 FQGNSA. The CDR3 sequence: CASRGQTIEGHNEQFF. The CDR3 coding sequence is TGTGCCAGCAGAGGACAGACTATCGAGGGACACAATGAGCAGTTCTTC.

The chain employs TRBV7-9 and TRBJ1-5; 7 bases map to TRBD1. Germline CDR1 is SEHNR and CDR2 is FQNEAQ (reference sequence). After removal of 4 bases from V and 5 bases from J, the junction contained 5 bases not matched to a gene. The CDR3 loop spans 14 amino acids. CDR3 residues: CASSYRDSDQPQHF. The CDR3 coding sequence is TGTGCCAGCAGCTACCGGGACAGCGATCAGCCCCAGCATTTT.

This rearrangement joins TRBV12-3 or TRBV12-4 to TRBJ2-5; 7 nucleotides match TRBD2. V lost 5 bases, J lost 4 bases, and 10 bases stayed unmatched. The CDR3 is 15 residues long. The DNA for the CDR3 is TGTGCCAGCAGTGCACCTAGCGGCACGGTAGAGACCCAGTACTTC. It codes for CASSAPSGTVETQYF.

Remarks on this clonotype: No conserved phenylalanine or tryptophan ends this CDR3, so it is likely a read error. This chain links TRBV6-5 with TRBJ2-3; D may be TRBD1 (5 bases). The CDR3 spans 13 residues. Trimming shortened V by 6 bases and J by 3 bases, and 10 bases separated the two germline ends. Germline V gives CDR1 MNHEY, CDR2 SVGAGI. The CDR3 loop is CASRRAGTDTQYL. The CDR3 region has the DNA TGTGCCAGCAGAAGGGCAGGGACAGATACGCAGTATTTA.

The chain has TRBV7-2 and TRBJ1-2; the D is unclear. V lost 7 bases and J 2 bases, leaving 11 bases between the germline ends. The CDR3 sequence is 13 residues long. From germline, CDR1 is SGHTA and CDR2 FQGNSA. The CDR3 is CASNLGPNYGYTF. CDR3 sequence (DNA): TGTGCCAGCAACCTGGGCCCCAACTATGGCTACACCTTC.

This clonotype appeared a few times. V usage is TRBV7-9 and J usage is TRBJ2-7; D is undetermined. The germline gives CDR1 SEHNR, CDR2 FQNEAQ (reference sequence). The CDR3 runs 17 residues. Deletions cut 5 bases from V and 0 bases from J, with 20 bases between. The CDR3 loop is CASSPLPGLLSSYEQYF. CDR3 in DNA: TGTGCCAGCAGCCCCCTGCCAGGCCTTCTTAGCTCCTACGAGCAGTACTTC. Together with reference TRBV7-9 and TRBJ2-7, the CDR3 gives the full variable domain: DTGVSQNPRHKITKRGQNVTFRCDPISEHNRLYWYRQTLGQGPEFLTYFQNEAQLEKSRLLSDRFSAERPKGSFSTLEIQRTEQGDSAMYLCASSPLPGLLSSYEQYFGPGTRLTVT.

This clonotype was observed a handful of times. The genes are TRBV7-7 and TRBJ2-1, with 12 positions matching TRBD2. The CDR3 has 16 amino acids. From germline, CDR1 is SSHAT and CDR2 FNYEAQ (reference sequence). J lost 8 bases, V lost 1 base, and 6 bases had no gene match. CDR3 bases: TGTGCCAGCAGCTTAGATCTAGCGGGAGGGCCGGATGAGCAGTTCTTC. It yields the protein CASSLDLAGGPDEQFF.

This chain uses TRBV28 with TRBJ2-3; D is possibly TRBD2 (5 bases). Germline CDR1 and CDR2: MDHEN and SYDVKM. This CDR3 contains 12 residues. V was shortened by 2 bases and J by 6 bases, with 6 bases between the two germline ends. Here the CDR3 reads CASSLRDDTQYF. CDR3 DNA sequence: TGTGCCAGCAGTTTACGGGATGATACGCAGTATTTT.

This clonotype was observed a handful of times. V is TRBV5-1 and J is TRBJ2-1; D not resolved. The CDR3 is 14 residues long. Germline CDR1 SGHRS, CDR2 YFSETQ. V was pared by 1 base and J by 9 bases, with 14 bases between. CDR3 region: CASSLRVDPVEQFF. In nucleotides, the CDR3 is TGCGCCAGCAGCTTGAGGGTGGATCCTGTTGAGCAGTTCTTC.

The V gene is TRBV6-5, the J gene TRBJ2-1, with 7 bases lining up with TRBD2. The CDR3 covers 15 residues. Germline V gene data show CDR1 as MNHEY and CDR2 as SVGAGI. V gave up 6 bases and J gave up 6 bases; unmatched junction bases: 11. DNA for the CDR3: TGTGCCAGCAGCCCGAATCGGGACTACCTCAATGAGCAGTTCTTC. Amino acid sequence: CASSPNRDYLNEQFF.

This chain uses TRBV7-9 with TRBJ2-7, with D unclear. The CDR3 is made up of 12 amino acids. V was shortened by 7 bases and J by 7 bases, with 14 bases between the two germline ends. Germline loops: CDR1 SEHNR, CDR2 FQNEAQ (reference sequence). DNA of the CDR3: TGTGCCAGCACCAACGGTCTTGGGGAGCAGTACTTC. Translating it yields CASTNGLGEQYF.

The chain is built from TRBV4-1 and TRBJ2-4, with no clear D. The length of the CDR3 is 19 residues. V gave up 0 bases and J gave up 0 bases, with 18 bases separating them. The germline CDR1 and CDR2 sequences are MGHRA and YSYEKL. The CDR3 bases are TGCGCCAGCAGCCAAGAAGATGGGCCCCAGGTTCTAGCCAAAAACATTCAGTACTTC. This sequence encodes CASSQEDGPQVLAKNIQYF.

This clonotype turned up a few times. The chain combines TRBV6-2 or TRBV6-3 with TRBJ2-5, with a tentative D call TRBD2 (5 bases). The CDR3 spans 12 residues. CDR1 MNHEY and CDR2 SVGEGT come from the germline V gene. Trimming pared 6 bases from V and 3 bases from J, leaving 8 bases between. The CDR3, as DNA: TGTGCCAGCAGAGGAGCGGAAGAGACCCAGTACTTC. Translating it yields CASRGAEETQYF.

The table lists this clonotype with many counts. V is TRBV20-1 and J is TRBJ2-5; D is unclear. This CDR3 is 13 amino acids long. CDR1 DFQATT and CDR2 SNEGSKA come from the germline V gene (reference sequence). V lost 2 bases and J 2 bases, leaving 9 bases between the germline ends. This CDR3 reads CSARLTGQETQYF. In DNA, the CDR3 is TGCAGTGCTAGATTGACTGGACAAGAGACCCAGTACTTC.

The sample holds many counts of this clonotype. The rearrangement uses TRBV6-5 and TRBJ1-1, with D tentatively TRBD1 (6 bases). The V end lost 5 bases, the J end lost 9 bases, and 13 bases lay between the germline ends. The CDR3 has 12 residues. CDR1 is MNHEY, CDR2 SVGAGI, per germline. The CDR3 spells CASSNPGHQAFF. In DNA form, the CDR3 reads TGTGCCAGCAGTAACCCGGGACACCAAGCTTTCTTT.